The table lists the clone carrying this T cell receptor (beta chain) with a few counts. These data are taken from a study of CD8 T cells in ankylosing spondylitis. TCRdb redid the calling of the 5' RACE reads with MiXCR, one entry per CDR3 protein. The sample lists about 23,000 distinct CDR3 sequences, roughly 17% occurring once. The germline V gene encodes CDR1 LGHNA and CDR2 YSLEER. The V gene lost 4 bases and the J gene lost 1 base, with 10 bases spanning the gap. The CDR3 totals 15 residues. The sample comprised blood. This chain links TRBV4-3 with TRBJ2-2; D is uncertain. This clonotype was obtained from a male donor with ankylosing spondylitis or in good health (not recorded which). DNA for the CDR3: TGCGCCAGCAGCCGAAACATGGGGAACACCGGGGAGCTGTTTTTT. It translates to CASSRNMGNTGELFF.